This T cell receptor beta chain was retrieved from a study of blood T cell repertoires in COVID-19. Across the study: T cells, B-cell-depleted T cells, or PBMCs provided the cDNA or gDNA that served as material.

The CDR3 has 15 residues. Germline V gene lookup returns CDR1 SGHTA and CDR2 FQGNSA. The junction had 5 bases not matched to a gene; V was cut back by 5 bases and J by 3 bases. Produced via immunoSEQ multiplex PCR; TCRdb's table is partial and in-frame only. The sample lists some 300,000 clones, about 87% occurring once. This sequence was found in a woman aged 45-59 years with COVID-19, enrolled during active disease. Sequenced sample: peripheral blood. The V gene is TRBV7-2, the J gene TRBJ2-3, with TRBD2 matching over 10 bases. CDR3 loop: CASSNPSGRTDTQYF. The CDR3 DNA is TGTGCCAGCAGCAACCCTAGCGGGAGAACAGATACGCAGTATTTT.